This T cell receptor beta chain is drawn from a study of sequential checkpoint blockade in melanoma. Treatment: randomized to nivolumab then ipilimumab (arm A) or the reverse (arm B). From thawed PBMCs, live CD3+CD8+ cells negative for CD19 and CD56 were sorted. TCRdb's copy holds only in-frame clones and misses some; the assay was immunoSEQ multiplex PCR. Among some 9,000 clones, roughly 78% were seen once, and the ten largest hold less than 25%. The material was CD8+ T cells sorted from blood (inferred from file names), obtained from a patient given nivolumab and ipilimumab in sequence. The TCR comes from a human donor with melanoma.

In DNA form, the CDR3 reads TGTGCCTGGGGAAGACTAGCGGGAGTGACAGATACGCAGTATTTT. It is translated as CAWGRLAGVTDTQYF. V gene TRBV30 combines with J gene TRBJ2-3, with TRBD2 identical over 12 bases. The CDR3 sequence is 15 residues long. Germline V gene data show CDR1 as GTSNPN and CDR2 as SVGIG (reference sequence). J gave up 3 bases and V 5 bases, and 6 bases lay outside the gene matches.